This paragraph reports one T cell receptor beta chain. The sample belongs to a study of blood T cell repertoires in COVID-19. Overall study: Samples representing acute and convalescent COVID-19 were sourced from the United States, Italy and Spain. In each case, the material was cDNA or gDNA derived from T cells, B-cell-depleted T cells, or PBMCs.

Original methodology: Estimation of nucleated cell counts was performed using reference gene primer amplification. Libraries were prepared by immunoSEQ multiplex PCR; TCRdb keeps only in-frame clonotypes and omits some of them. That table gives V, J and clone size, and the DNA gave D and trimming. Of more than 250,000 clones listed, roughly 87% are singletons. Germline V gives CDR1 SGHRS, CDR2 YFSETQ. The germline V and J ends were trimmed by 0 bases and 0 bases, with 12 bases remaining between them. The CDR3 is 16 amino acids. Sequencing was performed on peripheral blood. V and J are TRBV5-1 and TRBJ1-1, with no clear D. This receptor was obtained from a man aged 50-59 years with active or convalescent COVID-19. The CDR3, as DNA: TGCGCCAGCAGCTTGGCAGGCGAAATGATGAACACTGAAGCTTTCTTT. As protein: CASSLAGEMMNTEAFF.